These T cell receptor beta chains were read from a single sample in a study of blood T cell repertoires in COVID-19. TCRdb's copy holds only in-frame clones and misses some; the assay was immunoSEQ multiplex PCR. This table holds about 170,000 clones, 88% found once. Input material: peripheral blood. Receptors were obtained from a man in his fifties or sixties who had recovered from COVID-19. CDR3s include the opening cysteine and the closing phenylalanine or tryptophan. Each record gives: V gene, D gene, J gene, clone size, CDR3 protein, CDR3 DNA. A D gene is named only where the DNA matches it firmly. Clone size is not always given. Where it is, it says once, few, many or a class for expanded clones.

v_call: TRBV20-1; d_call: TRBD1; j_call: TRBJ2-7; clone_size: .; cdr3_aa: CSASDQGDYEQYF; cdr3_nt: TGCAGTGCTAGTGACCAGGGGGACTACGAGCAGTACTTC
v_call: TRBV5-6; d_call: TRBD1; j_call: TRBJ2-3; clone_size: .; cdr3_aa: CASILRDRAADTQYF; cdr3_nt: TGTGCCAGCATCCTACGGGACAGGGCGGCAGATACGCAGTATTTT
v_call: TRBV2; d_call: .; j_call: TRBJ1-2; clone_size: .; cdr3_aa: CASSSTENYGYTF; cdr3_nt: TGTGCCAGCAGCTCTACAGAAAACTATGGCTACACCTTC
v_call: TRBV20-1; d_call: TRBD1; j_call: TRBJ2-7; clone_size: .; cdr3_aa: CSASIFGTGNHEQYF; cdr3_nt: TGCAGTGCTAGTATTTTTGGGACAGGGAACCACGAGCAGTACTTC
v_call: TRBV14; d_call: TRBD1; j_call: TRBJ1-4; clone_size: .; cdr3_aa: CASSQDLGQGLLNEKLFF; cdr3_nt: TGTGCCAGCAGCCAAGATCTTGGACAGGGGCTCCTCAATGAAAAACTGTTTTTT
v_call: TRBV3-1/TRBV3-2; d_call: .; j_call: TRBJ2-3; clone_size: few; cdr3_aa: CASSQGGPTDTQYF; cdr3_nt: TGTGCCAGCAGCCAAGGTGGGCCCACAGATACGCAGTATTTT
v_call: TRBV19; d_call: .; j_call: TRBJ2-1; clone_size: .; cdr3_aa: CASSTTGSRTFYNEQFF; cdr3_nt: TGTGCCAGTAGTACCACAGGGTCCCGGACGTTTTACAATGAGCAGTTCTTC
v_call: TRBV10-3; d_call: .; j_call: TRBJ2-1; clone_size: .; cdr3_aa: CAISERGQSSSYNEQFF; cdr3_nt: TGTGCCATCAGTGAGAGAGGACAGTCGAGCTCCTACAATGAGCAGTTCTTC
v_call: TRBV7-9; d_call: TRBD1; j_call: TRBJ2-7; clone_size: .; cdr3_aa: CASSSGTGEVDEQYF; cdr3_nt: TGTGCCAGCAGCTCCGGGACAGGGGAAGTTGACGAGCAGTACTTC
v_call: TRBV7-8; d_call: TRBD2; j_call: TRBJ2-3; clone_size: .; cdr3_aa: CASSFGGRAWRKDTQYF; cdr3_nt: TGTGCCAGCAGCTTCGGCGGGAGGGCCTGGAGGAAAGATACGCAGTATTTT
v_call: TRBV11-2; d_call: TRBD1; j_call: TRBJ2-3; clone_size: .; cdr3_aa: CASSRTGAQNTDTQYF; cdr3_nt: TGTGCCAGCAGCAGAACAGGGGCCCAAAACACAGATACGCAGTATTTT
v_call: TRBV6-5; d_call: TRBD1; j_call: TRBJ2-5; clone_size: .; cdr3_aa: CASIQTGEETQYF; cdr3_nt: TGTGCCAGCATCCAGACAGGGGAAGAGACCCAGTACTTC